These 10 T cell receptor beta chains came from one sample sequenced in a study of blood T cells in healthy people across ages (dated by TCRdb to between 2014 and 2017). Library creation used 5' RACE. The sequencer listed for this sample is Illumina HiSeq 2500. A second PCR of roughly 6 to 11 cycles was run with a J-beta primer mix and a sample-barcoded 5' primer. The public sequencing data were trimmed at Q25 with fastp and processed into clonotypes with MiXCR by TCRdb, which kept only in-frame beta chains. Entries that share a CDR3 protein sequence are merged under the most common genes and DNA. This sample holds 1,500,000 or so distinct CDR3 sequences; around 40% were observed only once. Of the sample, about 3.8% falls within the top ten clones. The specimen was blood. The receptor source for this set is a woman younger than 35 in good health.

This sequence joins TRBV15 and TRBJ2-1, with unresolved D. This CDR3 has 18 amino acids. Per the germline V gene, CDR1 is LNHNV and CDR2 is YYDKDF (reference sequence). Trimming pared 0 bases from V and 0 bases from J, leaving 15 bases between. The CDR3 loop is CATSRDSGSRSSYNEQFF. CDR3 nucleotides: TGTGCCACCAGCAGAGATTCGGGTAGCAGGAGCTCCTACAATGAGCAGTTCTTC.

This clonotype was detected only a few times. This rearrangement joins TRBV27 to TRBJ1-5, with D unresolved. CDR3 length equals 15 residues. Trimming took 2 bases from V and 3 from J, leaving 11 bases between them. CDR1 is MNHEY and CDR2 is SMNVEV in the germline V gene (reference sequence). The CDR3 loop reads CASSLIGIANQPQHF. Here the CDR3 DNA reads TGTGCCAGCAGTTTAATTGGGATTGCCAATCAGCCCCAGCATTTT.

This clonotype appeared a single time. The V call is TRBV6-2 or TRBV6-3, the J call TRBJ1-1, with D hard to call. The germline V and J ends were trimmed by 7 bases and 7 bases, with 22 bases remaining between them. Germline CDR1 MNHEY, CDR2 SVGEGT. CDR3 length equals 15 residues. CDR3 protein: CASTHTREFVGEAFF. In DNA, the CDR3 is TGTGCCAGCACCCATACCAGAGAGTTTGTAGGTGAAGCTTTCTTT.

This clonotype turned up a few times. The rearrangement links TRBV6-2 or TRBV6-3 to TRBJ2-7; 8 bases map to TRBD1. The CDR3 is 13 residues long. In germline, CDR1 is MNHEY, CDR2 SVGEGT. V dropped 7 bases and J dropped 6; count of bases not matched to a gene: 8. The CDR3 loop reads CASTADRDREQYF. In nucleotides, the CDR3 is TGTGCCAGCACCGCGGACAGGGATCGCGAGCAGTACTTC.

There are a few counts of this clonotype. The chain is built from TRBV4-1 and TRBJ2-7; 8 bases are a match to TRBD2. CDR3 length equals 16 residues. V trimming: 1 base; J trimming: 4 bases; junction bases outside the gene matches: 9. CDR1 and CDR2 from the germline V gene are MGHRA and YSYEKL. CDR3 region: CASSQVGSGEAYEQYF. The DNA for the CDR3 is TGCGCCAGCAGCCAAGTTGGTAGCGGGGAAGCTTACGAGCAGTACTTC.

In this sample, this clonotype turned up a few times. The CDR3 sequence: CASSYQTEAYTF. For the CDR3, the DNA is TGCGCCAGCAGCTACCAGACAGAAGCTTACACCTTC. The chain joins TRBV5-1 to TRBJ1-2; a weak D match, TRBD1 (5 bases). Germline V gives CDR1 SGHRS, CDR2 YFSETQ. Trimming stripped 3 bases from V and 11 bases from J, with 14 bases between. The CDR3 has 12 amino acids.

The chain employs TRBV12-3 or TRBV12-4 and TRBJ2-1, with 11 bases matching TRBD2. The CDR3 sequence is 14 residues long. V lost 1 base and J lost 10; bases outside the gene matches: 3. CDR3: CASSLVAGGREQFF. The CDR3 DNA is TGTGCCAGCAGTTTAGTAGCGGGAGGGCGAGAGCAGTTCTTC.

This clonotype has more than one count but fewer than ten. V gene TRBV12-3 or TRBV12-4 combines with J gene TRBJ1-2; D call uncertain. The CDR3 is 15 residues long. The V and J ends lost 5 bases and 5 bases respectively, with 18 bases between them. Here the CDR3 reads CASSAELELPYGYTF. In DNA, the CDR3 is TGTGCCAGCAGTGCGGAGCTTGAGTTACCTTATGGCTACACCTTC.

This clonotype showed up just a few times. DNA for the CDR3: TGTGCCAGCAGTCGATCACGGGGCGGAGAGACCCAGTACTTC. As protein: CASSRSRGGETQYF. The genes are TRBV6-6 and TRBJ2-5, with D perhaps matching TRBD1 or TRBD2 (5 bases each). The V gene lost 5 bases and the J gene lost 4 bases, with 14 bases spanning the gap. Germline CDR1 MNHNY, CDR2 SVGAGI (reference sequence). The CDR3 covers 14 residues.

Of note for this clonotype: A clone one base away is much larger, so this may be a read error. The chain recombines TRBV12-3 or TRBV12-4 with TRBJ2-1; D call uncertain. The J call could be wrong; TRBJ2-7 is a better fit for the DNA end. The CDR3 spans 16 residues. CDR3 protein: CASSLGRPSSYNEQYF. CDR3 sequence (DNA): TGTGCCAGCAGTTTGGGTCGTCCCAGCTCCTACAATGAGCAGTACTTC.